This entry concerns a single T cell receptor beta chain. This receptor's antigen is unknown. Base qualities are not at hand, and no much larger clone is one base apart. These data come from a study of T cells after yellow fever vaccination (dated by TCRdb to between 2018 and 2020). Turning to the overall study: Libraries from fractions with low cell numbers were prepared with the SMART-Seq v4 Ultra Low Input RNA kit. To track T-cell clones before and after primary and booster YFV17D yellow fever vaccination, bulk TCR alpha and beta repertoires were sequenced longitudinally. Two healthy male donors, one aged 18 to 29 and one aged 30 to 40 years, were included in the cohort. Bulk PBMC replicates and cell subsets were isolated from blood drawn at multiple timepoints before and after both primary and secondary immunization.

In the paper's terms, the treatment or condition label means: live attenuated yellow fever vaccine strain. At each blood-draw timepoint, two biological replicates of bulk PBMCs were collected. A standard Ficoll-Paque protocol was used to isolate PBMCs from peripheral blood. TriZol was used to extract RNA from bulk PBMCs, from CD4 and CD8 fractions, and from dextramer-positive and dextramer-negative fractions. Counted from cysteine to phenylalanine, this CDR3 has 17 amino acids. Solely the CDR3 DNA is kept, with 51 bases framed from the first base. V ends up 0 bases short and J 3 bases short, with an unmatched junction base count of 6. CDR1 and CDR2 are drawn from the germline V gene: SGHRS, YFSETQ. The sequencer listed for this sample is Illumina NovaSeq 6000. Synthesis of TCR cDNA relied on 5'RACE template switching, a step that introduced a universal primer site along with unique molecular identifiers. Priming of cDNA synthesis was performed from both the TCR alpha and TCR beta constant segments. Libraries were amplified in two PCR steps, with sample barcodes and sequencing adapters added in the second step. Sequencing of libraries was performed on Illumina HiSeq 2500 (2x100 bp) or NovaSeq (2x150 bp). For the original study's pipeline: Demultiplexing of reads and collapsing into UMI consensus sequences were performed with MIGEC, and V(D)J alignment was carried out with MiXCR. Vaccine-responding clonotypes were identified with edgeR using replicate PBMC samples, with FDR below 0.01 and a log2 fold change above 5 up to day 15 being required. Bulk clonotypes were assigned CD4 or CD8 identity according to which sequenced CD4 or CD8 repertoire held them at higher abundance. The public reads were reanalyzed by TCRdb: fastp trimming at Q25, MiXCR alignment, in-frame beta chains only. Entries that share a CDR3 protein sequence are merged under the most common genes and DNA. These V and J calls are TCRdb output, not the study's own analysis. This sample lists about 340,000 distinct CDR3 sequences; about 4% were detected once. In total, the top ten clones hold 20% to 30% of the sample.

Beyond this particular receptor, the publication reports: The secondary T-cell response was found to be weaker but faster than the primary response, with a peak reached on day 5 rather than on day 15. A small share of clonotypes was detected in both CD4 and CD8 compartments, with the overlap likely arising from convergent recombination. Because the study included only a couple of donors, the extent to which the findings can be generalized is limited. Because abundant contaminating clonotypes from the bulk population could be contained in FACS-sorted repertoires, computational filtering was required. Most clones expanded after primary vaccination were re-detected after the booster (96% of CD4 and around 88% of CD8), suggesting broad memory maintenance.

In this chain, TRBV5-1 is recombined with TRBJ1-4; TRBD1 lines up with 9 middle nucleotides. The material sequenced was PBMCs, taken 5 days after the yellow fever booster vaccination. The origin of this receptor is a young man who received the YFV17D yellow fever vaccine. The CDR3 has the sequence CASSLDRGQYANEKLFF. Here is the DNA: TGCGCCAGCAGCTTGGACAGGGGGCAATATGCTAATGAAAAACTGTTTTTT.